This T cell receptor (beta chain) was captured by sequencing in a study of cytomegalovirus exposure and HLA in healthy donors. The PCR had 60 Vbeta and 13 Jbeta primers. The repertoire was sequenced with immunoSEQ multiplex PCR; TCRdb's copy has only in-frame clones and lacks some. The table shows 35,000 to 40,000 clones, with 70% to 75% occurring only once. Though probably carrying unrecorded immune exposures, donors were nominally healthy at sampling. Per the germline V gene, CDR1 is MGHRA and CDR2 is YSYEKL. V was shortened by 4 bases and J by 0 bases, with 10 bases between the two germline ends. This CDR3 is 15 amino acids long. The table lists this clone with a few counts.

What was sequenced was PBMCs. This TCR was recovered from a man aged 30 to 39 in good health and CMV-seronegative. This chain connects TRBV4-1 to TRBJ2-1; D not resolved. The CDR3 here is CASSRSESSYNEQFF. The CDR3 DNA is TGCGCCAGCAGCCGCAGCGAGAGCTCCTACAATGAGCAGTTCTTC.